These T cell receptor beta chains were read from a single sample in a study of liver allograft versus peripheral blood T cells. TCRdb redid the calling of the reads with MiXCR, one entry per CDR3 protein. The profile shows some 15,000 distinct CDR3 sequences, roughly a fifth of them singletons. The receptors were gathered from a human patient who had a liver transplant. Among the T cells, some may be from the graft donor. CDR3s include the opening cysteine and the closing phenylalanine or tryptophan. The order of the fields is clone size, V gene, D gene, J gene, CDR3 DNA, CDR3 protein. A D gene is named only where the DNA matches it firmly. The size of a clone is reported for some rows only, either as once, few or many, or as a class for expanded clones.

clone size: .; V gene: TRBV6-5; D gene: TRBD1; J gene: TRBJ1-5; CDR3 DNA: TGTGCCAGCAGTTACTCGGGACAGGGTACTCAGCCCCAGCATTTT; CDR3 protein: CASSYSGQGTQPQHF
clone size: .; V gene: TRBV20-1; D gene: .; J gene: TRBJ1-5; CDR3 DNA: TGCAGTGCTAGTTCGGACCTCAATCAGCCCCAGCATTTT; CDR3 protein: CSASSDLNQPQHF
clone size: .; V gene: TRBV7-2; D gene: TRBD1; J gene: TRBJ2-3; CDR3 DNA: TGTGCCAGCAGCTTACGGTGGGCCGGGACAGGGGGCACGACAGATACGCAGTATTTT; CDR3 protein: CASSLRWAGTGGTTDTQYF
clone size: many; V gene: TRBV6-1; D gene: TRBD2; J gene: TRBJ2-3; CDR3 DNA: TGTGCCAGCAGTGAAGCCCCGACTAGCTACGGTAGCACAGATACGCAGTATTTT; CDR3 protein: CASSEAPTSYGSTDTQYF
clone size: few; V gene: TRBV18; D gene: .; J gene: TRBJ2-5; CDR3 DNA: TGTGCCAGCTCACCGGCAGGGAGGGAGACCCAGTACTTC; CDR3 protein: CASSPAGRETQYF
clone size: few; V gene: TRBV6-5; D gene: .; J gene: TRBJ2-7; CDR3 DNA: TGTGCCAGCAGTTCTAGCAGCGAGCAGTACTTC; CDR3 protein: CASSSSSEQYF
clone size: few; V gene: TRBV28; D gene: TRBD1; J gene: TRBJ1-2; CDR3 DNA: TGTGCCAGCAGTCCTATAGGGACAGGGGGCGGTGGCTACACCTTC; CDR3 protein: CASSPIGTGGGGYTF
clone size: .; V gene: TRBV5-4; D gene: TRBD1; J gene: TRBJ1-4; CDR3 DNA: TGTGCCAGCAGCCCGACAGGGGCGGGAGAAAAACTGTTTTTT; CDR3 protein: CASSPTGAGEKLFF
clone size: many; V gene: TRBV6-1; D gene: .; J gene: TRBJ2-7; CDR3 DNA: TGTGCCAGCAGTGGGAGAGGTGGGACCCTTGGCGAGCAGTACTTC; CDR3 protein: CASSGRGGTLGEQYF
clone size: many; V gene: TRBV7-2; D gene: .; J gene: TRBJ1-2; CDR3 DNA: TGTGCCAGCAGCCCGGACCGTTTGGTTCGCTATGGCTACACCTTC; CDR3 protein: CASSPDRLVRYGYTF
clone size: few; V gene: TRBV18; D gene: .; J gene: TRBJ2-7; CDR3 DNA: TGTGCCAGCTCACCTGCATGGCAGGCCTACGAGCAGTACTTC; CDR3 protein: CASSPAWQAYEQYF
clone size: few; V gene: TRBV6-1; D gene: .; J gene: TRBJ2-3; CDR3 DNA: TGTGCCAGCAGACCCCGCACAGATACGCAGTATTTT; CDR3 protein: CASRPRTDTQYF
clone size: .; V gene: TRBV7-2; D gene: .; J gene: TRBJ2-5; CDR3 DNA: TGTGCCAGCAGCAATTGGGACGGGCCAGCGACCCAGTACTTC; CDR3 protein: CASSNWDGPATQYF
clone size: .; V gene: TRBV7-2; D gene: .; J gene: TRBJ1-3; CDR3 DNA: TGTGCCAGCAGCTTAGTAGACGGTGGCTCTGGAAACACCATATATTTT; CDR3 protein: CASSLVDGGSGNTIYF
clone size: many; V gene: TRBV6-6; D gene: TRBD2; J gene: TRBJ2-1; CDR3 DNA: TGTGCCAGCAGCCGACTAGCGGACAATGAGCAGTTCTTC; CDR3 protein: CASSRLADNEQFF
clone size: .; V gene: TRBV5-4; D gene: TRBD1; J gene: TRBJ2-7; CDR3 DNA: TGTGCCAGCAGGAGCGACAGGGCCTCCTACGAGCAGTACTTC; CDR3 protein: CASRSDRASYEQYF
clone size: few; V gene: TRBV6-5; D gene: .; J gene: TRBJ1-6; CDR3 DNA: TGTGCCAGCAGACCCACAGAATATAATAATTCACCCCTCCACTTT; CDR3 protein: CASRPTEYNNSPLHF
clone size: .; V gene: TRBV5-4; D gene: TRBD1; J gene: TRBJ1-2; CDR3 DNA: TGTGCCAGCAGCTTTGGGCCGGGACAGGGGAGCTATGGCTACACCTTC; CDR3 protein: CASSFGPGQGSYGYTF
clone size: few; V gene: TRBV6-5; D gene: TRBD2; J gene: TRBJ2-1; CDR3 DNA: TGTGCCAGCAGTTCCCAGACTCTAGCGGGGGCGAATGAGCAGTTCTTC; CDR3 protein: CASSSQTLAGANEQFF
clone size: many; V gene: TRBV27; D gene: .; J gene: TRBJ2-1; CDR3 DNA: TGTGCCAGCAGTTACCGGCTATACAATGAGCAGTTCTTC; CDR3 protein: CASSYRLYNEQFF
clone size: .; V gene: TRBV27; D gene: TRBD1; J gene: TRBJ1-2; CDR3 DNA: TGTGCCAGCAGTCCCCAGGGGGCAAACTATGGCTACACCTTC; CDR3 protein: CASSPQGANYGYTF
clone size: few; V gene: TRBV28; D gene: .; J gene: TRBJ1-4; CDR3 DNA: TGTGCCAGCAGTTCGACGGGACCGCACGAAAAACTGTTTTTT; CDR3 protein: CASSSTGPHEKLFF
clone size: .; V gene: TRBV5-1; D gene: .; J gene: TRBJ2-2; CDR3 DNA: TGCGCCAGCAGCTCAGAGAGGCTCACCGGGGAGCTGTTTTTT; CDR3 protein: CASSSERLTGELFF
clone size: many; V gene: TRBV7-2; D gene: TRBD2; J gene: TRBJ2-1; CDR3 DNA: TGTGCCACCATTTTAGCGGGAGATTATAATGAGCAGTTCTTC; CDR3 protein: CATILAGDYNEQFF
clone size: few; V gene: TRBV28; D gene: .; J gene: TRBJ2-1; CDR3 DNA: TGTGCCAGCACCGGATCAAGGGTAGCCAATGAGCAGTTCTTC; CDR3 protein: CASTGSRVANEQFF
clone size: .; V gene: TRBV14; D gene: .; J gene: TRBJ2-2; CDR3 DNA: TGTGCCAGCAGCCAGACGAACACCGGGGAGCTGTTTTTT; CDR3 protein: CASSQTNTGELFF
clone size: medium-sized; V gene: TRBV6-6; D gene: .; J gene: TRBJ2-1; CDR3 DNA: TGTGCCAGCTCGGACGGGAATACCTACAATGAGCAGTTCTTC; CDR3 protein: CASSDGNTYNEQFF
clone size: many; V gene: TRBV11-1; D gene: .; J gene: TRBJ2-6; CDR3 DNA: TGTGCCAGCAGCCGAGGGTATTCTGGGGCCAACGTCCTGACTTTC; CDR3 protein: CASSRGYSGANVLTF
clone size: .; V gene: TRBV5-1; D gene: TRBD2; J gene: TRBJ2-3; CDR3 DNA: TGCGCCAGCAGCTTGGTGGGTAGCGGGGGACCCACAGATACGCAGTATTTT; CDR3 protein: CASSLVGSGGPTDTQYF
clone size: medium-sized; V gene: TRBV7-2; D gene: .; J gene: TRBJ1-5; CDR3 DNA: TGTGCCAGCAGCTTAAGGCGGCAGGGAGGAGGATATAGCAATCAGCCCCAGCATTTT; CDR3 protein: CASSLRRQGGGYSNQPQHF
clone size: .; V gene: TRBV18; D gene: TRBD1; J gene: TRBJ1-5; CDR3 DNA: TGTGCCAGCTCAGCACAGGGGGCGAGCAATCAGCCCCAGCATTTT; CDR3 protein: CASSAQGASNQPQHF
clone size: few; V gene: TRBV6-2/TRBV6-3; D gene: .; J gene: TRBJ2-2; CDR3 DNA: TGTGCCAGCGGCCAGAACACCGGGGAGCTGTTTTTT; CDR3 protein: CASGQNTGELFF
clone size: medium-sized; V gene: TRBV6-2/TRBV6-3; D gene: .; J gene: TRBJ1-6; CDR3 DNA: TGTGCCAGCAGTTCAACGGGACGGAATAATTCACCCCTCCACTTT; CDR3 protein: CASSSTGRNNSPLHF
clone size: .; V gene: TRBV19; D gene: TRBD1; J gene: TRBJ2-1; CDR3 DNA: TGTGCCAGTAGTTTCCTGGGACAGTTCAATGAGCAGTTCTTC; CDR3 protein: CASSFLGQFNEQFF
clone size: few; V gene: TRBV14; D gene: .; J gene: TRBJ2-3; CDR3 DNA: TGTGCCAGCAGCCAAGATTTTGCTACGCAGTATTTT; CDR3 protein: CASSQDFATQYF
clone size: .; V gene: TRBV28; D gene: .; J gene: TRBJ1-3; CDR3 DNA: TGTGCCAGCAGTTTTTATCGTTCAGTCTCTGGAAACACCATATATTTT; CDR3 protein: CASSFYRSVSGNTIYF
clone size: .; V gene: TRBV20-1; D gene: .; J gene: TRBJ1-2; CDR3 DNA: TGCAGTGCCGGCCCGTCGGGACTTAACTATGGCTACACCTTC; CDR3 protein: CSAGPSGLNYGYTF
clone size: few; V gene: TRBV9; D gene: .; J gene: TRBJ2-5; CDR3 DNA: TGTGCCAGCAGCGTAAGGGGAGAGACCCAGTACTTC; CDR3 protein: CASSVRGETQYF
clone size: many; V gene: TRBV28; D gene: .; J gene: TRBJ1-1; CDR3 DNA: TGTGCCAGCAGCCGAAGGTGGAGAGAAGCTTTCTTT; CDR3 protein: CASSRRWREAFF
clone size: many; V gene: TRBV29-1; D gene: .; J gene: TRBJ1-2; CDR3 DNA: TGCAGCGTTGAAGATCGAGTTCGACAGTTATATGGCTACACCTTC; CDR3 protein: CSVEDRVRQLYGYTF
clone size: .; V gene: TRBV11-3; D gene: .; J gene: TRBJ2-3; CDR3 DNA: TGTGCCAGCAGCCTCACCCCCTCCACAGATACGCAGTATTTT; CDR3 protein: CASSLTPSTDTQYF
clone size: .; V gene: TRBV6-2/TRBV6-3; D gene: TRBD2; J gene: TRBJ2-3; CDR3 DNA: TGTGCCAGCAGTTACCCCGGACTAGCGGGAGTCTGGGGCACAGATACGCAGTATTTT; CDR3 protein: CASSYPGLAGVWGTDTQYF
clone size: medium-sized; V gene: TRBV18; D gene: TRBD1; J gene: TRBJ1-1; CDR3 DNA: TGTGCCAGCAGACAGGGGAGGGACACTGAAGCTTTCTTT; CDR3 protein: CASRQGRDTEAFF
clone size: .; V gene: TRBV20-1; D gene: TRBD2; J gene: TRBJ2-1; CDR3 DNA: TGCAGTGCGTCCACTAGCGCGGTAAACAATGAGCAGTTCTTC; CDR3 protein: CSASTSAVNNEQFF
clone size: once; V gene: TRBV20-1; D gene: .; J gene: TRBJ2-6; CDR3 DNA: TGCAGTGCTGTCCGGTCCTCTGGGGCCAACGTCCTGACTTTC; CDR3 protein: CSAVRSSGANVLTF
clone size: many; V gene: TRBV28; D gene: .; J gene: TRBJ2-1; CDR3 DNA: TGTGCCAGCAGTTCTACGGGAGCCGGGGATGAGCAGTTCTTC; CDR3 protein: CASSSTGAGDEQFF
clone size: .; V gene: TRBV27; D gene: .; J gene: TRBJ2-7; CDR3 DNA: TGTGCCACCCAACGGGACTTTCGTTCATCATCCTACGAGCAGTACTTC; CDR3 protein: CATQRDFRSSSYEQYF
clone size: many; V gene: TRBV19; D gene: .; J gene: TRBJ1-5; CDR3 DNA: TGTGCCAGTAGTACGGCAGGGAGCAATCAGCCCCAGCATTTT; CDR3 protein: CASSTAGSNQPQHF
clone size: many; V gene: TRBV6-1; D gene: .; J gene: TRBJ2-3; CDR3 DNA: TGTGCCAGCAGTGTTTTCGGCGGGACGGAGGTTGAAACGCAGTATTTT; CDR3 protein: CASSVFGGTEVETQYF
clone size: medium-sized; V gene: TRBV15; D gene: .; J gene: TRBJ2-1; CDR3 DNA: TGTGCCACCAGCAGAGCCGCGGGCTCCTACAATGAGCAGTTCTTC; CDR3 protein: CATSRAAGSYNEQFF
clone size: .; V gene: TRBV7-9; D gene: .; J gene: TRBJ2-4; CDR3 DNA: TGTGCCAGCAGCTTAGAGACGGGGGCCAAAAACATTCAGTACTTC; CDR3 protein: CASSLETGAKNIQYF
clone size: .; V gene: TRBV12-3/TRBV12-4; D gene: .; J gene: TRBJ1-1; CDR3 DNA: TGTGCCAGCAGTTTCTACAGGTCCTCACCTAAAGCTTTCTTT; CDR3 protein: CASSFYRSSPKAFF
clone size: .; V gene: TRBV24-1; D gene: TRBD1; J gene: TRBJ2-7; CDR3 DNA: TGTGCCACCGCCTCGAGGACAGGGGACTACGAGCAGTACTTC; CDR3 protein: CATASRTGDYEQYF
clone size: .; V gene: TRBV6-2/TRBV6-3; D gene: .; J gene: TRBJ2-7; CDR3 DNA: TGTGCCAGCAGTTACTCGGGGGCGGCGATCTACGAGCAGTACTTC; CDR3 protein: CASSYSGAAIYEQYF
clone size: few; V gene: TRBV28; D gene: TRBD1; J gene: TRBJ1-2; CDR3 DNA: TGTGCCATCCGACCCCAGGGGGACTATGGCTACACCTTC; CDR3 protein: CAIRPQGDYGYTF